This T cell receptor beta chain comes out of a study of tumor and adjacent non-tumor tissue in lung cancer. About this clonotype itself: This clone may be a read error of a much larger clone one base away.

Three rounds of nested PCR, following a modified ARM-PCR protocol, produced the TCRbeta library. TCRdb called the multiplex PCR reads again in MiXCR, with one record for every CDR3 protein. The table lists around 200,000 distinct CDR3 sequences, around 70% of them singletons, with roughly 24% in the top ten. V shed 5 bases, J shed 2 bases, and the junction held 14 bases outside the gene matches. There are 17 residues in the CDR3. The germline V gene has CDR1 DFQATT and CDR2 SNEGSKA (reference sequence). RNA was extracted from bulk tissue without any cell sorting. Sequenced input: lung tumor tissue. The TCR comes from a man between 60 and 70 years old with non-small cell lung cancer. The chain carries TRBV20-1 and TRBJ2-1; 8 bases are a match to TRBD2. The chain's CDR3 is CSAGPETSDMTYNEQFF. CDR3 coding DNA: TGCAGTGCTGGTCCCGAGACTAGCGACATGACCTACAATGAGCAGTTCTTC.